These 30 T cell receptor beta chains originate from one sample sequenced in a study of T-cell memory formation after mild COVID-19. TCRdb itself ran the 5' RACE reads through MiXCR, one entry per CDR3 protein. The repertoire holds a few hundred thousand distinct CDR3 sequences, with roughly 15% as singletons. Specimen: PBMCs or a T cell subset sorted from them (not recorded which). These receptors were collected from a man between 18 and 35 years old who had mild COVID-19 (a few samples of this study predate the infection). Cell type and time point are not known.

The chain is built from TRBV6-6 and TRBJ2-5, with D tentatively TRBD1 (5 bases). The CDR3 spans 12 residues. V lost 6 bases to trimming and J lost 2 bases, with 7 bases between them. CDR1 is MNHNY, CDR2 SVGAGI, per germline (reference sequence). CDR3 DNA: TGTGCCAGCAGGGCAGGGCAAGAGACCCAGTACTTC. This translates into CASRAGQETQYF.

This clonotype was recorded many times. The gene calls are TRBV3-1 and TRBJ1-2; D is possibly TRBD1 (6 bases). CDR1 and CDR2 (germline): LGHDT, YNNKEL (reference sequence). Trimming left V 4 bases short and J 3 bases short, with 15 bases between. The length of the CDR3 is 15 residues. CDR3 loop: CASSPGAGGDYGYTF. The DNA for the CDR3 is TGTGCCAGCAGCCCAGGGGCAGGCGGGGACTATGGCTACACCTTC.

The chain carries TRBV9 and TRBJ2-2; 7 bases match TRBD2. Germline V CDR1 and CDR2: SGDLS, YYNGEE. The CDR3 totals 17 residues. V dropped 0 bases and J dropped 5; count of bases not matched to a gene: 10. Here the CDR3 DNA reads TGTGCCAGCAGCGTAGGGGATCTGACTAGCTGGACCGGGGAGCTGTTTTTT. Translation: CASSVGDLTSWTGELFF. The full variable domain, in which reference TRBV9 and TRBJ2-2 provide the parts outside the CDR3, is DSGVTQTPKHLITATGQRVTLRCSPRSGDLSVYWYQQSLDQGLQFLIQYYNGEERAKGNILERFSAQQFPDLHSELNLSSLELGDSALYFCASSVGDLTSWTGELFFGEGSRLTVL.

This clonotype was picked up a small number of times. The J gene is TRBJ2-2, the V gene TRBV4-1, with TRBD1 matching over 7 bases. This CDR3 is 14 amino acids long. Losses at the gene ends were 7 bases for V and 6 bases for J; bases not matched to a gene: 8. Germline V gene lookup returns CDR1 MGHRA and CDR2 YSYEKL. The CDR3 is CASTLNRGAGELFF. CDR3 coding DNA: TGCGCCAGCACCTTGAACAGGGGCGCCGGGGAGCTGTTTTTT.

The chain has TRBV5-4 and TRBJ1-6; no clear D. The CDR3 is 14 residues long. CDR1 and CDR2 from the germline V gene are SGHNT and YYREEE (reference sequence). Trimming stripped 2 bases from V and 8 bases from J, with 11 bases between. In nucleotides, the CDR3 is TGTGCCAGCAGCTTCGGGAACGGAGATTCACCCCTCCACTTT. This translates into CASSFGNGDSPLHF.

This clonotype was seen a few times. DNA of the CDR3: TGTGCCAGCAGTTTAATTCGACGAGAGACCCAGTACTTC. It specifies CASSLIRRETQYF. V and J are TRBV28 and TRBJ2-5; D call uncertain. Per germline, CDR1 MDHEN and CDR2 SYDVKM. The CDR3 sequence is 13 residues long. V was trimmed by 2 bases and J by 4 bases, leaving 8 bases between them.

V and J are TRBV20-1 and TRBJ2-7; weak D call: TRBD2 (5 bases). The CDR3 is 13 residues long. The ends were cut back, 5 bases at V and 9 bases at J, with 20 bases in the middle. CDR1 and CDR2 (germline): DFQATT, SNEGSKA (reference sequence). The CDR3 reads CSAEGLGKVGQYF. CDR3 nucleotide sequence: TGCAGTGCTGAAGGACTCGGGAAGGTTGGGCAGTACTTC.

This chain uses TRBV7-2 with TRBJ2-3; D call uncertain. The V end lost 5 bases, the J end lost 2 bases, and 11 bases lay between the germline ends. This CDR3 contains 14 residues. Germline V lookup: CDR1 SGHTA, CDR2 FQGNSA. Here the CDR3 DNA reads TGTGCCAGCAGCCCGGGTCTAAACACAGATACGCAGTATTTT. As protein: CASSPGLNTDTQYF.

The chain employs TRBV4-3 and TRBJ2-1; unclear D gene. Germline loops: CDR1 LGHNA, CDR2 YSLEER. V was pared by 1 base and J by 8 bases, with 15 bases between. The CDR3 has 15 residues. DNA for the CDR3: TGCGCCAGCAGCCAAGCCCCTCAGTCTTTCGATGAGCAGTTCTTC. Translating gives CASSQAPQSFDEQFF.

In DNA, the CDR3 is TGTGCCAGCAGCCTCGGGACTCCGGCCTACAATGAGCAGTTCTTC. It encodes CASSLGTPAYNEQFF. The chain couples TRBV6-2 or TRBV6-3 to TRBJ2-1, with D possibly matching TRBD2 (6 bases). CDR3 length: 15 amino acids. Germline V gene data show CDR1 as MNHEY and CDR2 as SVGEGT. Trimming pared 6 bases from V and 2 bases from J, leaving 14 bases between.

This clonotype showed up just a few times. The chain joins TRBV4-1 to TRBJ1-4; TRBD1 agrees at 9 bases. This CDR3 region has 15 residues. Per germline, CDR1 MGHRA and CDR2 YSYEKL. After removal of 4 bases from V and 7 bases from J, the junction contained 7 bases not matched to a gene. The CDR3 bases are TGCGCCAGCAGCCGCGGGACAGGGAGGTTTGAAAAACTGTTTTTT. The encoded protein is CASSRGTGRFEKLFF.

The genes are TRBV20-1 and TRBJ2-5, with a weak D call TRBD1 (6 bases). This CDR3 spans 12 amino acids. V lost 7 bases and J lost 5, with 14 bases in between. The germline V gene has CDR1 DFQATT and CDR2 SNEGSKA (reference sequence). The CDR3 spells CSVPGVAETQYF. CDR3 DNA: TGCAGTGTCCCAGGGGTTGCCGAGACCCAGTACTTC.

The rearrangement links TRBV7-2 to TRBJ1-2, with 9 nucleotides matching TRBD1. Germline assignment: CDR1 SGHTA and CDR2 FQGNSA. The CDR3 sequence is 18 residues long. Trimming removed 5 bases from V and 1 base from J; junction bases left unmatched: 14. The CDR3 nucleotides are TGTGCCAGCAGCCGACCGAGGACAGGGGACCTAGATAACTATGGCTACACCTTC. It codes for CASSRPRTGDLDNYGYTF.

This clonotype was observed a few times. The chain uses TRBV5-1 and TRBJ1-1; D is unclear. In germline, CDR1 is SGHRS, CDR2 YFSETQ. This CDR3 is built from 14 residues. The V end lost 5 bases, the J end lost 0 bases, and 11 bases lay between the germline ends. The CDR3 nucleotides read TGCGCCAGCAGTCGGGATAGTATGAACACTGAAGCTTTCTTT. This sequence encodes CASSRDSMNTEAFF.

This clonotype was observed a few times. The chain uses TRBV28 and TRBJ2-7; D possibly corresponds to TRBD2 (5 bases). V was clipped by 7 bases and J by 0 bases, with 16 bases between them. The germline V gene has CDR1 MDHEN and CDR2 SYDVKM. CDR3 size: 15 residues. The CDR3 is CASTTSRVNSYEQYF. The CDR3 DNA sequence: TGTGCCAGCACCACCTCGAGGGTCAACTCCTACGAGCAGTACTTC.

This clonotype was recorded a few times. This chain uses TRBV7-2 with TRBJ2-1; the match to TRBD2 covers 10 bases. Per germline, CDR1 SGHTA and CDR2 FQGNSA. There are 16 residues in the CDR3. V dropped 3 bases and J dropped 3; count of bases not matched to a gene: 5. DNA of the CDR3: TGTGCCAGCAGCTTTATAGCGGGGGGCTTCTACAATGAGCAGTTCTTC. This codes for CASSFIAGGFYNEQFF. The whole variable domain, filled in from reference TRBV7-2 and TRBJ2-1, reads GAGVSQSPSNKVTEKGKDVELRCDPISGHTALYWYRQSLGQGLEFLIYFQGNSAPDKSGLPSDRFSAERTGGSVSTLTIQRTQQEDSAVYLCASSFIAGGFYNEQFFGPGTRLTVL.

This clonotype was counted a few times. The V gene is TRBV6-2 or TRBV6-3, the J gene TRBJ1-5; unclear D gene. This CDR3 is built from 14 residues. From germline, CDR1 is MNHEY and CDR2 SVGEGT. V lost 7 bases to trimming and J lost 5 bases, with 15 bases between them. For the CDR3, the DNA is TGTGCCAGCACTCTCACGCCAGGTTATCAGCCCCAGCATTTT. It translates to CASTLTPGYQPQHF.

This clonotype was seen a handful of times. The CDR3 region is CASSQRGEQFF. CDR3 nucleotides: TGTGCCAGCAGCCAGAGGGGTGAGCAGTTCTTC. This rearrangement joins TRBV3-1 to TRBJ2-1; perhaps D is TRBD1 or TRBD2 (5 bases each). CDR3 length: 11 residues. The ends were cut back, 3 bases at V and 9 bases at J, with 6 bases in the middle. Germline assignment: CDR1 LGHDT and CDR2 YNNKEL (reference sequence).

This chain joins TRBV7-8 and TRBJ2-2; 9 bases map to TRBD2. This CDR3 is built from 17 residues. The V segment lost 0 bases and the J segment 5 bases; nucleotides outside the gene matches: 7. Per the germline V gene, CDR1 is SGHVS and CDR2 is FQNEAQ. CDR3 DNA sequence: TGTGCCAGCAGCTTAGCGGGGTCTAGCGGGGCGACCGGGGAGCTGTTTTTT. It specifies CASSLAGSSGATGELFF.

This clonotype was seen more than once but under ten times. The rearrangement uses TRBV7-3 and TRBJ2-3, with a possible D match to TRBD2 (7 bases). The CDR3 is made up of 14 amino acids. V was clipped by 1 base and J by 5 bases, with 10 bases between them. From germline, CDR1 is SGHTA and CDR2 FQGTGA. CDR3 loop: CASSLMGGQDTQYF. The CDR3 nucleotides read TGTGCCAGCAGCTTAATGGGGGGGCAAGATACGCAGTATTTT.

This clonotype was counted ten times or more. The chain employs TRBV12-3 or TRBV12-4 and TRBJ2-2; D may be TRBD2 (6 bases). This CDR3 has 15 residues. V lost 3 bases, J lost 2 bases, and 10 bases lay in between. The CDR3 DNA follows: TGTGCCAGCAGTTTGTTCGGGGGTAACACCGGGGAGCTGTTTTTT. Translation: CASSLFGGNTGELFF.

The DNA of the CDR3 is TGTGCCAGCAGCTTAGGCAGGGGCCCGTACACCGGGGAGCTGTTTTTT. This sequence encodes CASSLGRGPYTGELFF. This chain uses TRBV5-6 with TRBJ2-2, with D possibly being TRBD1 (6 bases). The length of the CDR3 is 16 residues. V lost 2 bases and J 3 bases, leaving 14 bases between the germline ends. Germline V gives CDR1 SGHDT, CDR2 YYEEEE.

The rearrangement joins TRBV7-2 to TRBJ1-1; D is unclear. This CDR3 region has 18 residues. The V end was cut by 5 bases, the J end by 4 bases, with 26 bases between. CDR1 is SGHTA, CDR2 FQGNSA, per germline. CDR3 amino acids: CASSPPPRQMYLTTEAFF. CDR3 nucleotide sequence: TGTGCCAGCAGCCCCCCTCCGCGGCAGATGTATTTGACCACTGAAGCTTTCTTT.

This clonotype occurred a few times. The genes are TRBV4-1 and TRBJ2-3, with D unresolved. This CDR3 comprises 15 residues. CDR1 and CDR2 (germline): MGHRA, YSYEKL. The V end lost 4 bases, the J end lost 3 bases, and 14 bases lay between the germline ends. The DNA of the CDR3 is TGCGCCAGCAGCCGGCCCGAGCTAGGGACAGATACGCAGTATTTT. Protein sequence: CASSRPELGTDTQYF.

This clonotype was detected a few times. The J gene is TRBJ2-7, the V gene TRBV2; 7 bases are a match to TRBD2. After removal of 5 bases from V and 1 base from J, the junction contained 2 bases not matched to a gene. The CDR3 spans 13 residues. Germline V gives CDR1 SNHLY, CDR2 FYNNEI. In DNA, the CDR3 is TGTGCCAGCAGTCCCGGGAGGTCCTACGAGCAGTACGTC. This sequence encodes CASSPGRSYEQYV.

This clonotype was seen a few times. This sequence joins TRBV4-2 and TRBJ2-7, with 10 bases identical to TRBD1. Germline values: CDR1 LGHNA, CDR2 YNFKEQ. CDR3 size: 15 residues. Trimming removed 1 base from V and 4 bases from J; junction bases left unmatched: 4. In DNA form, the CDR3 reads TGTGCCAGCAGCCAAGCCGGGACAGGGGAATACGAGCAGTACGTC. Translating it yields CASSQAGTGEYEQYV.

The chain joins TRBV6-5 to TRBJ2-1; 12 bases align to TRBD2. Losses at the gene ends were 3 bases for V and 4 bases for J; bases not matched to a gene: 10. The CDR3 sequence is 18 residues long. Per the germline V gene, CDR1 is MNHEY and CDR2 is SVGAGI. Here the CDR3 DNA reads TGTGCCAGCAGTTATGGGGCTAGCGGGGGGGCGGATTACAATGAGCAGTTCTTC. Translation gives CASSYGASGGADYNEQFF.

This clonotype showed up many times. V and J are TRBV7-2 and TRBJ2-5; unclear D gene. This CDR3 has 12 amino acids. V lost 2 bases, J lost 8 bases, and 9 bases lay in between. Germline values: CDR1 SGHTA, CDR2 FQGNSA. CDR3 sequence reads: CASSLLRSTQYF. DNA of the CDR3: TGTGCCAGCAGCTTATTAAGATCCACCCAGTACTTC.

The chain uses TRBV9 and TRBJ1-1; maybe TRBD1 (6 bases). The CDR3 is 14 residues long. The V end was cut by 0 bases, the J end by 4 bases, with 10 bases between. The germline V gene encodes CDR1 SGDLS and CDR2 YYNGEE. The DNA for the CDR3 is TGTGCCAGCAGCGTAGCCGAGGGGGGCACTGAAGCTTTCTTT. Translating gives CASSVAEGGTEAFF.

This clonotype was counted a few times. This rearrangement joins TRBV5-6 to TRBJ1-5; D is unclear. Trimming took 1 base from V and 7 from J, leaving 9 bases between them. This CDR3 is 13 amino acids long. Germline CDR1 and CDR2: SGHDT and YYEEEE. The CDR3 spells CASSLRPGQPQHF. The CDR3 DNA is TGTGCCAGCAGCTTGCGGCCGGGGCAGCCCCAGCATTTT.